The 15 T cell receptor beta chains below were found in one sample sequenced in a study of T cells in Graves' hyperthyroidism and ophthalmopathy. TCR beta CDR3 sequences were amplified from RNA transcripts. When the TCR CDR3 underwent first-round RT-PCR, the HTBI primer set was used. One entry per CDR3 protein, called by TCRdb with MiXCR from the multiplex PCR reads. This sample carries over 500,000 distinct CDR3 sequences, about 46% of them seen once, and the ten largest clones take about two fifths. Input material: peripheral blood or thyroid tissue (not recorded which). The receptors derive from an adult woman with Graves' disease, either hyperthyroidism or ophthalmopathy (not recorded which).

This clonotype was counted many times. V and J are TRBV6-5 and TRBJ1-1, with a tentative D call TRBD1 (5 bases). CDR1 and CDR2 (germline): MNHEY, SVGAGI. The CDR3 has 15 residues. V gave up 0 bases and J gave up 6 bases, with 14 bases separating them. CDR3 protein: CASSYSGGGEAEAFF. The DNA for the CDR3 is TGTGCCAGCAGTTACTCGGGCGGAGGGGAAGCTGAAGCTTTCTTT.

This chain connects TRBV2 to TRBJ2-3; 7 bases map to TRBD2. Germline CDR1 is SNHLY and CDR2 is FYNNEI. The CDR3 length is 15 residues. The V segment lost 3 bases and the J segment 1 base; nucleotides outside the gene matches: 4. Here the CDR3 DNA reads TGTGCCAGCAGTGACAAGGGGAGGGGCACAGATACGCAGTATTTT. Its protein is CASSDKGRGTDTQYF.

The chain carries TRBV5-1 and TRBJ1-1; D is perhaps TRBD1 (6 bases). V lost 0 bases to trimming and J lost 6 bases, with 12 bases between them. The V gene's germline CDR1 is SGHRS and CDR2 YFSETQ. CDR3 length: 14 amino acids. CDR3 region: CASSLEGVSAEAFF. The DNA of the CDR3 is TGCGCCAGCAGCTTGGAGGGGGTAAGTGCTGAAGCTTTCTTT.

This chain connects TRBV2 to TRBJ2-7; tentative D call: TRBD2 (6 bases). The length of the CDR3 is 14 residues. Germline V gives CDR1 SNHLY, CDR2 FYNNEI. Trimming took 5 bases from V and 2 from J, leaving 13 bases between them. The DNA for the CDR3 is TGTGCCAGCAGTCGGGGACTCGCTACCTACGAGCAGTACTTC. Translation gives CASSRGLATYEQYF.

This clonotype was observed many times. The V gene is TRBV5-1, the J gene TRBJ1-1, with TRBD1 matching over 8 bases. The germline V gene has CDR1 SGHRS and CDR2 YFSETQ. With 4 bases clipped from V and 3 bases from J, the junction kept 8 bases outside the gene matches. CDR3 size: 15 residues. CDR3 loop: CASSPPGQGYTEAFF. The CDR3 region has the DNA TGCGCCAGCAGCCCCCCCGGACAGGGTTACACTGAAGCTTTCTTT.

The sample holds many counts of this clonotype. The genes are TRBV6-1 and TRBJ1-5; no definite D call. Germline CDR1 reads MNHNS; CDR2 reads SASEGT. Trimming left V 6 bases short and J 7 bases short, with 13 bases between. The CDR3 is 13 amino acids. In DNA, the CDR3 is TGTGCCAGCAGAGAACACCTGCGGCAGCCCCAGCATTTT. Translated: CASREHLRQPQHF.

This clonotype was counted at least ten times. The rearrangement uses TRBV5-1 and TRBJ2-5; D may be TRBD2 (7 bases). The CDR3 sequence is 17 residues long. Germline V gene lookup returns CDR1 SGHRS and CDR2 YFSETQ. Trimming removed 4 bases at V and 1 base at J, with 20 bases between. The CDR3 nucleotides read TGCGCCAGCAGCCCAGGGAGGGGGAGAGGCTTCCAAGAGACCCAGTACTTC. It encodes CASSPGRGRGFQETQYF.

The CDR3: CASSVEGGQKPYEQYF. Here the CDR3 DNA reads TGTGCCAGCAGCGTTGAAGGGGGACAGAAACCCTACGAGCAGTACTTC. The gene calls are TRBV7-9 and TRBJ2-7; TRBD1 matches at 7 bases. V shed 5 bases, J shed 2 bases, and the junction held 12 bases outside the gene matches. Germline loops: CDR1 SEHNR, CDR2 FQNEAQ (reference sequence). The CDR3 sequence is 16 residues long.

This clonotype was seen at least ten times. Germline is not matched at one junction end, which may reflect a read error. This chain uses TRBV3-1 with TRBJ1-3, with D perhaps matching TRBD1 (5 bases). The CDR3 sequence is 15 residues long. Germline assignment: CDR1 LGHDT and CDR2 YNNKEL (reference sequence). The DNA of the CDR3 is TGTGCCAGCAGCCAAGATCTCCTCGGGGGAACCACCATATATTTT. This gives the protein CASSQDLLGGTTIYF.

This sequence joins TRBV9 and TRBJ2-5; TRBD1 aligns across 10 bases. V gave up 5 bases and J gave up 5 bases; unmatched junction bases: 12. CDR1 SGDLS and CDR2 YYNGEE come from the germline V gene. CDR3 length equals 16 residues. CDR3 sequence: CASRIGRQGAGETQYF. As DNA, the CDR3 is TGTGCCAGCAGGATAGGGAGACAGGGGGCAGGCGAGACCCAGTACTTC.

The V and J genes are TRBV29-1 and TRBJ2-7; 11 bases match TRBD1. Germline CDR1 is SQVTM and CDR2 is ANQGSEA. The CDR3 runs 14 residues. The trim removed 5 bases at V and 3 bases at J, leaving 6 bases unmatched. DNA for the CDR3: TGCAGCGTTAAACCGGGACAGGGGGGCTACGAGCAGTACTTC. The encoded protein is CSVKPGQGGYEQYF.

The J gene is TRBJ1-1, the V gene TRBV7-9; tentative D call: TRBD1 (6 bases). Germline V gene lookup returns CDR1 SEHNR and CDR2 FQNEAQ (reference sequence). This CDR3 is built from 13 residues. V was pared by 8 bases and J by 5 bases, with 15 bases between. The CDR3 nucleotides read TGTGCCAGCGGCTGGGGGGCGCGGACTGAAGCTTTCTTT. Its translation: CASGWGARTEAFF.

The table lists this clonotype with a few counts. The chain couples TRBV2 to TRBJ2-7; D gene ambiguous. V lost 5 bases and J 6 bases, leaving 17 bases between the germline ends. Germline V lookup: CDR1 SNHLY, CDR2 FYNNEI. The CDR3 extends over 14 amino acids. The CDR3 nucleotides are TGTGCCAGCAGTCCCCCCGCCCGGAACCCCGAGCAGTACTTC. Protein: CASSPPARNPEQYF.

The chain employs TRBV14 and TRBJ1-2; maybe TRBD1 (5 bases). Germline V lookup: CDR1 SGHDN, CDR2 FVKESK. The CDR3 is 14 amino acids. V lost 1 base and J 5 bases, leaving 11 bases between the germline ends. In nucleotides, the CDR3 is TGTGCCAGCAGCCAAGGGACAACGATTTATGGCTACACCTTC. Its translation: CASSQGTTIYGYTF.

The V gene is TRBV15, the J gene TRBJ2-2; 10 nucleotides align to TRBD1. CDR3 length equals 15 residues. The V gene end was trimmed by 5 bases and the J gene end by 2 bases; junction bases not matched to a gene: 2. The germline V gene encodes CDR1 LNHNV and CDR2 YYDKDF (reference sequence). The CDR3 nucleotides read TGTGCCACCAGCGACAGGGGGCTTAACACCGGGGAGCTGTTTTTT. Protein: CATSDRGLNTGELFF.